Below, 3 T cell receptor beta chains from the same sample are listed, as sequenced in a study of CD8 T cells in ankylosing spondylitis. Points from the study as a whole: Seemingly distinctive of ankylosing spondylitis blood was a TCR beta motif formed by eight highly homologous variants.

The antigens of these receptors remain unknown. MiXCR, run by TCRdb on the 5' RACE reads, gives a single entry per CDR3 protein. The data show over 200,000 distinct CDR3 sequences, 15% to 20% seen once. Sequenced input: blood, either unsorted or a sorted T cell fraction (not recorded which). These receptor sequences come from a male donor with ankylosing spondylitis.

The rearrangement links TRBV4-2 to TRBJ1-6; no clear D gene. Germline CDR1 LGHNA, CDR2 YNFKEQ. Trimming took 0 bases from V and 9 from J, leaving 0 bases between them. The CDR3 is 11 residues long. The CDR3 region is CASSQDSPLHF. The CDR3 DNA is TGTGCCAGCAGCCAAGATTCACCCCTCCACTTT.

This chain joins TRBV7-6 and TRBJ2-1; D is tentatively TRBD1 or TRBD2 (5 bases each). The CDR3 length is 14 residues. V lost 0 bases, J lost 6 bases, and 9 bases lay in between. The germline V gene has CDR1 SGHVS and CDR2 FNYEAQ. CDR3 coding DNA: TGTGCCAGCAGCTTAGCGGGGGAAATCAATGAGCAGTTCTTC. Residues: CASSLAGEINEQFF. Full variable domain (outside the CDR3, taken from reference TRBV7-6 and TRBJ2-1): GAGVSQSPRYKVTKRGQDVALRCDPISGHVSLYWYRQALGQGPEFLTYFNYEAQQDKSGLPNDRFSAERPEGSISTLTIQRTEQRDSAMYRCASSLAGEINEQFFGPGTRLTVL.

This clonotype showed up just a few times. The chain links TRBV5-8 to TRBJ2-7; no definite D call. Trimming took off 7 bases at V and 6 bases at J, with 14 bases between the two ends. The CDR3 runs to 12 residues. Germline loops: CDR1 SGHTS, CDR2 YDEGEE. For the CDR3, the DNA is TGTGCCAGCTCCGTCATTGAATCCGAGCAGTACTTC. Protein product: CASSVIESEQYF. Filled out from reference TRBV5-8 and TRBJ2-7, the complete variable domain reads EAGVTQSPTHLIKTRGQQATLRCSPISGHTSVYWYQQALGLGLQFLLWYDEGEERNRGNFPPRFSGRQFPNYSSELNVNALELEDSALYLCASSVIESEQYFGPGTRLTVT.